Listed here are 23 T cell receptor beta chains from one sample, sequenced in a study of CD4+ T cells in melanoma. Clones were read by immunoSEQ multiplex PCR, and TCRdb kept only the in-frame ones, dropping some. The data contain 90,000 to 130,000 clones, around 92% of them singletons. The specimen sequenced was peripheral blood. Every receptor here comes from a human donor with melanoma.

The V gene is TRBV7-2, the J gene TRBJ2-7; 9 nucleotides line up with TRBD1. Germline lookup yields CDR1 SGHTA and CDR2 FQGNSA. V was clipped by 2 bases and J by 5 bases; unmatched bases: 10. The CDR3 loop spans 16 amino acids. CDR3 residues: CASSLFVGQGSNEQYF. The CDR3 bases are TGTGCCAGCAGCTTATTCGTAGGACAGGGGTCGAACGAGCAGTACTTC.

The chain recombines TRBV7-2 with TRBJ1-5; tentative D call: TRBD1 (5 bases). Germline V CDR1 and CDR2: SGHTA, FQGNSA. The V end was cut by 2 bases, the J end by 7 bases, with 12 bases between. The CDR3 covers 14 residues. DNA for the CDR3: TGTGCCAGCAGCTTAACAAGGGCAGGGCAGCCCCAGCATTTT. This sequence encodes CASSLTRAGQPQHF.

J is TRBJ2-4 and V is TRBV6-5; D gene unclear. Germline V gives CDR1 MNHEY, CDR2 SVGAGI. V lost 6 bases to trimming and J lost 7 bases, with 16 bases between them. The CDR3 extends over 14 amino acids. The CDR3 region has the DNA TGTGCCAGCAGGGATATGGATTTAGGGAACATTCAGTACTTC. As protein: CASRDMDLGNIQYF.

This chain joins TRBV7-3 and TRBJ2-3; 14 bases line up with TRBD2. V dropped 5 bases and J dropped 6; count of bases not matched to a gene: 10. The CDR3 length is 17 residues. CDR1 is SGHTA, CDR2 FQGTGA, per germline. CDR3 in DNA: TGTGCCAGCAGCCTCGGGACTAGCGGGGGCGCGATGGATACGCAGTATTTT. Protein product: CASSLGTSGGAMDTQYF.

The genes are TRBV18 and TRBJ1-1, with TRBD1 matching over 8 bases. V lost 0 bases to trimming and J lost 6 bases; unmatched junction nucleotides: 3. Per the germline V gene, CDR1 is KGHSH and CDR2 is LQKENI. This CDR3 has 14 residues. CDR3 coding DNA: TGTGCCAGCTCACCACCGGACAGGGTGGCTGAAGCTTTCTTT. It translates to CASSPPDRVAEAFF.

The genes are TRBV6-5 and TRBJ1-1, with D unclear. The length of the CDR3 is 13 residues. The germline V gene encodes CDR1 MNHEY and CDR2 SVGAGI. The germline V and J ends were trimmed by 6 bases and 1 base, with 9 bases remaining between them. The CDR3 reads CASSPIENTEAFF. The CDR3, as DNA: TGTGCCAGCAGCCCTATAGAGAACACTGAAGCTTTCTTT.

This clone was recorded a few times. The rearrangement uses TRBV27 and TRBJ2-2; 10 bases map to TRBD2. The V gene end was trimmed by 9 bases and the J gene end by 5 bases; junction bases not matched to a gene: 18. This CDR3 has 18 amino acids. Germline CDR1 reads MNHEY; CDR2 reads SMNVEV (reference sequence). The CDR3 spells CASAAISGTSAGTGELFF. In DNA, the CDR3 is TGTGCCAGTGCGGCGATCTCCGGGACTAGCGCGGGAACCGGGGAGCTGTTTTTT.

CDR3 in amino acids: CASSRDREYEQYF. In DNA, the CDR3 is TGTGCCAGCTCACGGGACAGGGAATACGAGCAGTACTTC. The rearrangement uses TRBV18 and TRBJ2-7; 9 bases fit TRBD1. Trimming at V came to 4 bases and at J to 4 bases, leaving 2 bases not matched to a gene. The CDR3 length is 13 residues. Germline CDR1 reads KGHSH; CDR2 reads LQKENI.

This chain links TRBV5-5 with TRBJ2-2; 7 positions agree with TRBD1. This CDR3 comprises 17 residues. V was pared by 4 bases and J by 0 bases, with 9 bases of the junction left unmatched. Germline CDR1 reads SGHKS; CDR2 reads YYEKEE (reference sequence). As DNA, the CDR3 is TGTGCCAGCAGCCCAGGGCCTACAGGGGCGAACACCGGGGAGCTGTTTTTT. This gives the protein CASSPGPTGANTGELFF.

The CDR3 bases are TGTGCCAGTAGTACGACAGGGGATTCTGGAAACACCATATATTTT. Amino acid sequence: CASSTTGDSGNTIYF. The rearrangement links TRBV19 to TRBJ1-3; TRBD1 matches 8 bases. Germline V lookup: CDR1 LNHDA, CDR2 SQIVND (reference sequence). V was clipped by 4 bases and J by 1 base; unmatched bases: 3. CDR3 length: 15 residues.

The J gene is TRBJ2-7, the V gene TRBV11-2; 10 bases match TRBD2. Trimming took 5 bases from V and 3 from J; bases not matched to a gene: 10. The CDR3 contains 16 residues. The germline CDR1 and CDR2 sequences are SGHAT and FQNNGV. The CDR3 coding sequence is TGTGCCAGCAGCGCGACCCTAGCGGGGGCCCTCTACGAGCAGTACTTC. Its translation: CASSATLAGALYEQYF.

The CDR3 sequence is CSVSEGQPQHF. Written as DNA, the CDR3 is TGCAGCGTCTCTGAAGGTCAGCCCCAGCATTTT. The genes are TRBV29-1 and TRBJ1-5; D remains unclear. CDR1 is SQVTM and CDR2 is ANQGSEA in the germline V gene. CDR3 length equals 11 residues. The V end lost 6 bases, the J end lost 6 bases, and 9 bases lay between the germline ends. The complete variable domain, with remaining parts taken from reference TRBV29-1 and TRBJ1-5, reads SAVISQKPSRDICQRGTSLTIQCQVDSQVTMMFWYRQQPGQSLTLIATANQGSEATYESGFVIDKFPISRPNLTFSTLTVSNMSPEDSSIYLCSVSEGQPQHFGDGTRLSIL.

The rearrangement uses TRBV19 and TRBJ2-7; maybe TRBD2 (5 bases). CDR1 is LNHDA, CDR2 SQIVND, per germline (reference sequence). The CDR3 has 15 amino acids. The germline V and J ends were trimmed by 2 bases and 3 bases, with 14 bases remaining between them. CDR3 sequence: CASSIFSGEGYEQYF. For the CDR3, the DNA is TGTGCCAGTAGTATATTCTCGGGTGAGGGCTACGAGCAGTACTTC.

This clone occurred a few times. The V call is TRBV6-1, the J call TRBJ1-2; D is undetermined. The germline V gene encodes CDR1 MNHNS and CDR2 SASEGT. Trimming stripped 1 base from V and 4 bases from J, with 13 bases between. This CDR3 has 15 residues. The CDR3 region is CASSEGPPSLYGYTF. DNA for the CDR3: TGTGCCAGCAGTGAAGGTCCTCCGAGCCTCTATGGCTACACCTTC.

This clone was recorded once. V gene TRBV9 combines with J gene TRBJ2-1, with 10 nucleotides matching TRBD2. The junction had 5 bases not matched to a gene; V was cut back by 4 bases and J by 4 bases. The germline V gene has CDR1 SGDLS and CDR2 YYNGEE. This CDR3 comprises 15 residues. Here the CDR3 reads CASSLSGGVYNEQFF. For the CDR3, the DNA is TGTGCCAGCAGCCTCAGCGGGGGGGTTTACAATGAGCAGTTCTTC.

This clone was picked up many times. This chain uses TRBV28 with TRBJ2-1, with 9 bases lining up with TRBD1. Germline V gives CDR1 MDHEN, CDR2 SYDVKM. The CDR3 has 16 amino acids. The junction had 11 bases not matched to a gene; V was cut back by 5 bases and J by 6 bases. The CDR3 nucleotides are TGTGCCAGCAGTCCTCTTCGCAACAGGGGGCTCAATGAGCAGTTCTTC. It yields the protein CASSPLRNRGLNEQFF.

CDR3 coding DNA: TGTGCCAGCAGTTCTACACAGGGGTACGAGCAGTACTTC. Translating gives CASSSTQGYEQYF. The rearrangement links TRBV28 to TRBJ2-7; 7 bases map to TRBD1. Per the germline V gene, CDR1 is MDHEN and CDR2 is SYDVKM. V shed 4 bases, J shed 4 bases, and the junction held 4 bases outside the gene matches. This CDR3 region has 13 residues. The full variable domain, its missing parts supplied by reference TRBV28 and TRBJ2-7, is DVKVTQSSRYLVKRTGEKVFLECVQDMDHENMFWYRQDPGLGLRLIYFSYDVKMKEKGDIPEGYSVSREKKERFSLILESASTNQTSMYLCASSSTQGYEQYFGPGTRLTVT.

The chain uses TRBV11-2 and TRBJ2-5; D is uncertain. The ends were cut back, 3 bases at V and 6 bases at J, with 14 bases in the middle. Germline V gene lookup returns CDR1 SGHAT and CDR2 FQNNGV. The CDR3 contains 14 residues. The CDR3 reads CASSFNWNGQTQYF. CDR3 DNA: TGTGCCAGCAGCTTCAACTGGAATGGGCAGACCCAGTACTTC.

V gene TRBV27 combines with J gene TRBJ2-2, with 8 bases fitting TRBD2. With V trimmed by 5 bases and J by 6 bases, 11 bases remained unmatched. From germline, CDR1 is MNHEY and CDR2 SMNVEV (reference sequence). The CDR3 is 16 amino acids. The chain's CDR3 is CASSKQSDGRAGELFF. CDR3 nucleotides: TGTGCCAGCAGTAAGCAATCGGACGGGAGGGCCGGGGAGCTGTTTTTT.

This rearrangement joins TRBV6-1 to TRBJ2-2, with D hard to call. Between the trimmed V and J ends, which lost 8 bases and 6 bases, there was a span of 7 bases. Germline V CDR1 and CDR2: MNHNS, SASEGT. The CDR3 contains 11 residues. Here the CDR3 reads CASLRAGELFF. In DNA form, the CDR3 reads TGTGCCAGCTTAAGGGCCGGGGAGCTGTTTTTT.

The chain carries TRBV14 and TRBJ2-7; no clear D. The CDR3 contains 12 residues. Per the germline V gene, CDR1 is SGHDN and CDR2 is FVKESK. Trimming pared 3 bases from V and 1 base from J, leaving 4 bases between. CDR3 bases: TGTGCCAGCAGCCAGGTATCCTACGAGCAGTACTTC. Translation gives CASSQVSYEQYF.

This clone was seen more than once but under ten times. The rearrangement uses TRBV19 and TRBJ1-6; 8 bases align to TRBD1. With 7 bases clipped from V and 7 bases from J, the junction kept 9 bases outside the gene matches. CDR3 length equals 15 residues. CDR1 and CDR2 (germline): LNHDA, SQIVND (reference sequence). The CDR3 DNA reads TGTGCCAGTACTTCCCCAGGGGGCGGAAATTCACCCCTCCACTTT. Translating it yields CASTSPGGGNSPLHF.

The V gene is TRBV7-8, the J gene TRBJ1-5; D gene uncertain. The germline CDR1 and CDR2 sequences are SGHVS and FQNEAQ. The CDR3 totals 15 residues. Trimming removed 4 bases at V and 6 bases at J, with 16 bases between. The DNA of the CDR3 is TGTGCCAGCAGCTCACGACCGCCCATAGGTCAGCCCCAGCATTTT. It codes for CASSSRPPIGQPQHF.